One and the same sample provided the 28 T cell receptor beta chains below, sequenced in a study of blood T cell repertoires in COVID-19. The table came from immunoSEQ multiplex PCR; TCRdb's copy has only in-frame clones and leaves some out. Of approximately 160,000 clones listed, less than 90% were seen once; the top ten hold approximately 4%. Sequencing was performed on PBMCs or T cells enriched from blood (not recorded which). These receptors all stem from a woman aged 50 to 60 who had recovered from COVID-19.

V and J are TRBV7-9 and TRBJ1-2; 8 bases match TRBD1. The V gene's germline CDR1 is SEHNR and CDR2 FQNEAQ (reference sequence). The V and J ends lost 4 bases and 12 bases, in that order; junction bases with no gene match: 7. This CDR3 contains 12 residues. The CDR3 DNA sequence: TGTGCCAGCAGCTCCACCCAGGGGGCCCACACCTTC. This translates into CASSSTQGAHTF.

The chain combines TRBV5-4 with TRBJ1-2; 10 bases match TRBD1. There are 14 residues in the CDR3. V shed 6 bases and J 2 bases; nucleotides not matched to a gene: 4. The germline V gene has CDR1 SGHNT and CDR2 YYREEE (reference sequence). CDR3: CASTTGGQNYGYTF. The DNA of the CDR3 is TGTGCCAGCACGACAGGGGGCCAGAACTATGGCTACACCTTC. Looking up the rest from reference TRBV5-4 and TRBJ1-2 gives the full variable domain: ETGVTQSPTHLIKTRGQQVTLRCSSQSGHNTVSWYQQALGQGPQFIFQYYREEENGRGNFPPRFSGLQFPNYSSELNVNALELDDSALYLCASTTGGQNYGYTFGSGTRLTVV.

The V and J genes are TRBV7-8 and TRBJ1-5, with D unclear. Germline assignment: CDR1 SGHVS and CDR2 FQNEAQ. V gave up 5 bases and J gave up 6 bases, with 17 bases separating them. The CDR3 loop spans 15 amino acids. The CDR3 spells CASSPREGGVQPQHF. CDR3 in DNA: TGTGCCAGCAGCCCACGCGAGGGTGGTGTTCAGCCCCAGCATTTT.

The table lists this clone with a few counts. The rearrangement uses TRBV6-2 or TRBV6-3 and TRBJ1-5; 9 nucleotides line up with TRBD1. J lost 3 bases, V lost 5 bases, and 2 bases had no gene match. Germline V CDR1 and CDR2: MNHEY, SVGEGT. The CDR3 is 14 residues long. CDR3 in DNA: TGTGCCAGCAGTCGGACAGGGGTCAATCAGCCCCAGCATTTT. It translates to CASSRTGVNQPQHF.

The chain's CDR3 is CASSPQGGLQNTEAFF. Written as DNA, the CDR3 is TGTGCCAGCAGCCCACAGGGGGGACTCCAGAACACTGAAGCTTTCTTT. This chain links TRBV7-2 with TRBJ1-1; 8 bases line up with TRBD1. The V and J ends lost 5 bases and 1 base, in that order; junction bases with no gene match: 9. Per the germline V gene, CDR1 is SGHTA and CDR2 is FQGNSA. CDR3 length: 16 residues.

The CDR3 is CASSLEHSEGEQYV. Here the CDR3 DNA reads TGTGCCAGCAGCTTAGAACACTCTGAGGGCGAGCAGTACGTC. The rearrangement uses TRBV11-2 and TRBJ2-7; TRBD2 is a possible D gene (5 bases). The germline V gene encodes CDR1 SGHAT and CDR2 FQNNGV. This CDR3 is 14 amino acids long. Trimming stripped 0 bases from V and 6 bases from J, with 12 bases between.

The chain links TRBV29-1 to TRBJ1-1; D gene unclear. Germline CDR1 and CDR2: SQVTM and ANQGSEA. Deletions cut 3 bases from V and 2 bases from J, with 13 bases between. This CDR3 contains 14 residues. CDR3 sequence reads: CSVDLGGPNTEAFF. The CDR3 DNA is TGCAGCGTTGACCTGGGAGGACCTAACACTGAAGCTTTCTTT.

The V gene is TRBV27, the J gene TRBJ2-2, with a tentative D call TRBD1 (8 bases). The V end was cut by 8 bases, the J end by 5 bases, with 18 bases between. CDR3 length: 15 residues. The germline V gene has CDR1 MNHEY and CDR2 SMNVEV (reference sequence). Written as DNA, the CDR3 is TGTGCCAGCCCTCCTACAGGGGGGGGTACCGGGGAGCTGTTTTTT. It codes for CASPPTGGGTGELFF.

This sequence joins TRBV19 and TRBJ2-6, with D uncertain. The germline V gene has CDR1 LNHDA and CDR2 SQIVND (reference sequence). This CDR3 comprises 16 residues. Trimming shortened V by 1 base and J by 0 bases, and 7 bases separated the two germline ends. CDR3 sequence: CASSIGTASGANVLTF. The CDR3 DNA reads as TGTGCCAGTAGTATAGGCACAGCCTCTGGGGCCAACGTCCTGACTTTC.

The rearrangement links TRBV25-1 to TRBJ2-5, with 7 bases identical to TRBD2. V dropped 0 bases and J dropped 5; count of bases not matched to a gene: 9. The CDR3 loop spans 16 amino acids. Germline CDR1 MGHDK, CDR2 SYGVNS. The DNA for the CDR3 is TGTGCCAGCAGTGAATATCGGGGGAGGGATACGGAGACCCAGTACTTC. Translating gives CASSEYRGRDTETQYF.

The chain combines TRBV19 with TRBJ1-6; D not certain. CDR3 length equals 13 residues. V was clipped by 3 bases and J by 10 bases, with 10 bases between them. Per the germline V gene, CDR1 is LNHDA and CDR2 is SQIVND (reference sequence). This CDR3 reads CASSMRTRSPLHF. In DNA, the CDR3 is TGTGCCAGTAGTATGAGGACTAGATCACCCCTCCACTTT.

The V call is TRBV6-1, the J call TRBJ2-1; D is unresolved. Germline values: CDR1 MNHNS, CDR2 SASEGT. CDR3 size: 14 residues. Trimming removed 3 bases from V and 0 bases from J, with 6 bases in between. The CDR3 region has the DNA TGTGCCAGCAGTGATCCAGGCTCCTACAATGAGCAGTTCTTC. Residues: CASSDPGSYNEQFF.

The chain uses TRBV7-9 and TRBJ1-1; 7 nucleotides line up with TRBD1. The CDR3 length is 13 residues. The V gene end was trimmed by 4 bases and the J gene end by 11 bases; junction bases not matched to a gene: 10. Germline lookup yields CDR1 SEHNR and CDR2 FQNEAQ (reference sequence). CDR3 in amino acids: CASSSPGTVDAFF. The DNA for the CDR3 is TGTGCCAGCAGCTCACCAGGGACAGTCGACGCTTTCTTT.

The chain employs TRBV5-4 and TRBJ1-1; no clear D. CDR1 is SGHNT, CDR2 YYREEE, per germline (reference sequence). The V gene lost 4 bases and the J gene lost 1 base, with 5 bases spanning the gap. The length of the CDR3 is 12 residues. This CDR3 is CASSPRNTEAFF. CDR3 nucleotide sequence: TGTGCCAGCAGCCCCAGGAACACTGAAGCTTTCTTT.

The rearrangement links TRBV18 to TRBJ1-2; 8 bases agree with TRBD1. The CDR3 has 16 amino acids. Germline-derived CDR1 and CDR2 are KGHSH and LQKENI. With 1 base clipped from V and 8 bases from J, the junction kept 12 bases outside the gene matches. The chain's CDR3 is CASSPRTGPNLGGYTF. For the CDR3, the DNA is TGTGCCAGCTCACCACGGACAGGGCCCAACCTTGGAGGCTACACCTTC.

This clone was seen only a few times. V usage is TRBV27 and J usage is TRBJ1-5, with TRBD1 as a possible D gene (5 bases). Germline V lookup: CDR1 MNHEY, CDR2 SMNVEV (reference sequence). This CDR3 region has 15 residues. Trimming pared 7 bases from V and 5 bases from J, leaving 18 bases between. CDR3 region: CASTPLGGFDQPQHF. CDR3 nucleotide sequence: TGTGCCAGCACTCCCCTCGGGGGGTTCGATCAGCCCCAGCATTTT.

V and J are TRBV9 and TRBJ2-1; 8 bases are a match to TRBD2. Germline lookup yields CDR1 SGDLS and CDR2 YYNGEE. The CDR3 runs to 15 residues. V was pared by 2 bases and J by 1 base, with 2 bases of the junction left unmatched. The CDR3 DNA reads as TGTGCCAGCAGCGTTAGCGGGATTTCCTACAATGAGCAGTTCTTC. As protein: CASSVSGISYNEQFF.

The chain recombines TRBV5-1 with TRBJ1-2; 7 bases are a match to TRBD1. V was clipped by 3 bases and J by 3 bases; unmatched bases: 14. Germline V CDR1 and CDR2: SGHRS, YFSETQ. This CDR3 has 17 amino acids. The CDR3 DNA is TGCGCCAGCAGCTCAGAAAAGGGACAGAGGCTTGACTATGGCTACACCTTC. Translation: CASSSEKGQRLDYGYTF.

The count of this clone is one. CDR3 sequence (DNA): TGTGCCAGCAGCCCCCAGACAGCTAACTATGGCTACACCTTC. Encoded protein: CASSPQTANYGYTF. V usage is TRBV7-2 and J usage is TRBJ1-2, with a tentative D call TRBD1 (5 bases). V lost 5 bases and J 0 bases, leaving 10 bases between the germline ends. This CDR3 has 14 residues. CDR1 is SGHTA and CDR2 is FQGNSA in the germline V gene.

V usage is TRBV7-8 and J usage is TRBJ2-1, with 10 positions matching TRBD2. The V segment lost 6 bases and the J segment 9 bases; nucleotides outside the gene matches: 14. This CDR3 comprises 16 residues. Germline-derived CDR1 and CDR2 are SGHVS and FQNEAQ. CDR3 bases: TGTGCCAGCAGGGCAGGCCTAGCGGGGGCTGGGAGTGAGCAGTTCTTC. It encodes CASRAGLAGAGSEQFF.

This clone turned up a few times. CDR3: CATSRDRAGRQPQHF. In DNA form, the CDR3 reads TGTGCCACCAGCAGAGATCGGGCCGGGAGGCAGCCCCAGCATTTT. This rearrangement joins TRBV15 to TRBJ1-5; D gene ambiguous. CDR1 is LNHNV, CDR2 YYDKDF, per germline (reference sequence). The germline V and J ends were trimmed by 0 bases and 7 bases, with 13 bases remaining between them. This CDR3 spans 15 amino acids.

The V gene is TRBV11-3, the J gene TRBJ1-1; D is ambiguous. The CDR3 consists of 18 residues. CDR1 SGHNT and CDR2 YENEEA come from the germline V gene. The ends were cut back, 0 bases at V and 6 bases at J, with 23 bases in the middle. CDR3 in DNA: TGTGCCAGCAGCTTAGATCGGGTACGCAGAGAAGGAGTGTCTGAAGCTTTCTTT. It codes for CASSLDRVRREGVSEAFF.

This chain joins TRBV5-4 and TRBJ1-2; D perhaps matches TRBD1 (5 bases). Germline V gene sequence: CDR1 SGHNT, CDR2 YYREEE (reference sequence). Deletions cut 8 bases from V and 6 bases from J, with 20 bases between. The CDR3 is 14 amino acids. The CDR3 region has the DNA TGTGCCAGTAAACATCAGGGTGGAAGCCATGGCTACACCTTC. Amino acids: CASKHQGGSHGYTF. The full variable domain, its missing parts supplied by reference TRBV5-4 and TRBJ1-2, is ETGVTQSPTHLIKTRGQQVTLRCSSQSGHNTVSWYQQALGQGPQFIFQYYREEENGRGNFPPRFSGLQFPNYSSELNVNALELDDSALYLCASKHQGGSHGYTFGSGTRLTVV.

This rearrangement joins TRBV6-5 to TRBJ2-1, with a weak D call TRBD1 (6 bases). The CDR3 is 13 residues long. Trimming stripped 8 bases from V and 10 bases from J, with 18 bases between. The germline CDR1 and CDR2 sequences are MNHEY and SVGAGI. The CDR3 DNA is TGTGCCAGCGGCCAATGGACAGACAGGGAGCAGTTCTTC. It yields the protein CASGQWTDREQFF.

This clone was seen a single time. The rearrangement uses TRBV15 and TRBJ2-2; 11 nucleotides match TRBD1. CDR3 length: 16 amino acids. The germline CDR1 and CDR2 sequences are LNHNV and YYDKDF (reference sequence). The V gene end was trimmed by 3 bases and the J gene end by 4 bases; junction bases not matched to a gene: 4. The CDR3 is CATSRTGTGGTGELFF. CDR3 DNA sequence: TGTGCCACCAGCAGGACCGGGACAGGGGGCACCGGGGAGCTGTTTTTT.

The chain joins TRBV6-5 to TRBJ1-6; D perhaps matches TRBD1 (6 bases). The CDR3 totals 16 residues. In germline, CDR1 is MNHEY, CDR2 SVGAGI. V was trimmed by 0 bases and J by 9 bases, leaving 15 bases between them. CDR3 in DNA: TGTGCCAGCAGTTACTCGACAGGCGATCATGGTTCACCCCTCCACTTT. Amino acids: CASSYSTGDHGSPLHF.

J is TRBJ2-6 and V is TRBV4-3; D is unresolved. Trimming cost V 0 bases and J 1 base, with 10 bases left between them. CDR1 is LGHNA, CDR2 YSLEER, per germline. CDR3 length: 17 amino acids. This CDR3 is CASSQDLRRSGANVLTF. CDR3 nucleotides: TGCGCCAGCAGCCAAGACCTAAGGCGGTCTGGGGCCAACGTCCTGACTTTC.

V is TRBV11-2 and J is TRBJ2-2; D is ambiguous. Germline lookup yields CDR1 SGHAT and CDR2 FQNNGV. Trimming took off 5 bases at V and 1 base at J, with 8 bases between the two ends. The CDR3 has 14 residues. The CDR3 bases are TGTGCCAGCAGCCTCAGTCGGAACACCGGGGAGCTGTTTTTT. Its protein is CASSLSRNTGELFF.